This note documents a single TCR beta chain sequence. Germline CDR1 MDHEN, CDR2 SYDVKM. This CDR3 region has 14 residues. Germline trimming cut 5 bases from V and 4 bases from J; bases unmatched to any gene: 5. Separate cDNA molecules each had unique molecular identifiers attached to them. TCRdb reprocessed the 5' RACE reads via MiXCR and lists one record per CDR3 protein. The sample holds approximately 83,000 distinct CDR3 sequences, over 12% seen once. The sample belongs to a study of early T cells in non-severe SARS-CoV-2 infection. This receptor was taken from an adult who was a healthcare worker with PCR-confirmed SARS-CoV-2 infection or an uninfected control (not recorded which). The sample taken for sequencing was whole blood. The V call is TRBV28, the J call TRBJ2-5; 9 nucleotides align to TRBD1. In DNA, the CDR3 is TGTGCCAGCAGTCGGGACAGGGTCCCAGAGACCCAGTACTTC. Translating it yields CASSRDRVPETQYF.